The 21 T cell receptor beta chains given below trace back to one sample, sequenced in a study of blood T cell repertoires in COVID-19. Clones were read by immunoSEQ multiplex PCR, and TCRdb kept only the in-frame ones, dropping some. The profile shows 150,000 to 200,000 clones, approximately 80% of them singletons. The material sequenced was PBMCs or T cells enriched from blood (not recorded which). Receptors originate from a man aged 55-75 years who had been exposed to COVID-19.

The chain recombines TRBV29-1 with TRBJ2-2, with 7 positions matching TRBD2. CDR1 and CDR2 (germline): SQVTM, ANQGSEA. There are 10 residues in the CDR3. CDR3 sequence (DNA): TGCAGGGGGGGGGACGGGGAGCTGTTTTTT. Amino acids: CRGGDGELFF.

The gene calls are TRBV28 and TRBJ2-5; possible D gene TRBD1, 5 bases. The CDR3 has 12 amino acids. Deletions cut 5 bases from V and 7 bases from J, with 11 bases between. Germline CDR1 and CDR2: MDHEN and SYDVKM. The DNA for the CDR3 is TGTGCCAGCAGTCCCAGGGAAGGGACCCAGTACTTC. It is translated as CASSPREGTQYF.

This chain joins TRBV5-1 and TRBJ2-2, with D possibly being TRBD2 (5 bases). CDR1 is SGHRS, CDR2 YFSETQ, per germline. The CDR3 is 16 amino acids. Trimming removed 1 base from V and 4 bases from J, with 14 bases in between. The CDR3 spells CASSLLGGRGTGELFF. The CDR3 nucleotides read TGCGCCAGCAGCTTGTTAGGCGGGCGAGGCACCGGGGAGCTGTTTTTT.

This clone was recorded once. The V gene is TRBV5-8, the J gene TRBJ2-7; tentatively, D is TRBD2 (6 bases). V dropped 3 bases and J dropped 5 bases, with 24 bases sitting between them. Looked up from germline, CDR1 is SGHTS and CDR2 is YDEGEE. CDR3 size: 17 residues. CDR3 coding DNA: TGTGCCAGCAGCTGGACCCCCCTCGCGGGAATAATCCACGAGCAGTACTTC. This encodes CASSWTPLAGIIHEQYF.

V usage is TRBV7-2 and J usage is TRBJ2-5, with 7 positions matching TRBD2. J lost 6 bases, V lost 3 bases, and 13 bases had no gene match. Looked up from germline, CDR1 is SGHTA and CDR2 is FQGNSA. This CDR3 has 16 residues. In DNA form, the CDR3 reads TGTGCCAGCAGCTTGAGGGGCGGGGGAGGCGCCCAGACCCAGTACTTC. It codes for CASSLRGGGGAQTQYF.

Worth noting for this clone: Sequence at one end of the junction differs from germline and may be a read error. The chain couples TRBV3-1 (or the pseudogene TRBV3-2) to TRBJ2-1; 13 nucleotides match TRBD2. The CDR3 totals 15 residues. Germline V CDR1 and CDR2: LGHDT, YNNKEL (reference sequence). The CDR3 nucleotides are TGTGCCAGCAGCCAGACTAGCGGGAGGTACAGTGAGCAGTTCTTC. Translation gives CASSQTSGRYSEQFF.

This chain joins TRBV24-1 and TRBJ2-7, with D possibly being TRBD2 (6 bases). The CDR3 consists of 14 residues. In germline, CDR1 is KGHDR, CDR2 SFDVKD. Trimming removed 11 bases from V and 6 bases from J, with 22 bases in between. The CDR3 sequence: CAIRTAPGDSEQYF. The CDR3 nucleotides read TGTGCCATACGGACGGCTCCGGGAGACTCCGAGCAGTACTTC.

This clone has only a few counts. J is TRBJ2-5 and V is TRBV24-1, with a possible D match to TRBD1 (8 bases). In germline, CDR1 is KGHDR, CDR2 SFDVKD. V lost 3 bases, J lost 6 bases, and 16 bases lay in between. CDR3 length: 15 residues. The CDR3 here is CATSDVTGEGKTQYF. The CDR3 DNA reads TGTGCCACCAGTGATGTGACAGGGGAGGGTAAGACCCAGTACTTC.

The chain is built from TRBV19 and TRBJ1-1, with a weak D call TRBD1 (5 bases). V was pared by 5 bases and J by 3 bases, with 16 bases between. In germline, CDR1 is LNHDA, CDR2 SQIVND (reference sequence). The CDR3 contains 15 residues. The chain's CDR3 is CASSEWAGGDTEAFF. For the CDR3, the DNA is TGTGCCAGTAGTGAGTGGGCAGGAGGGGACACTGAAGCTTTCTTT.

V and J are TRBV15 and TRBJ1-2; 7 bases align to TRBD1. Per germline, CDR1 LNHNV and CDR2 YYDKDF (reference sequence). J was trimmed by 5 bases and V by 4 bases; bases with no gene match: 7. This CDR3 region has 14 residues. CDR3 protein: CATSTGGTDYGYTF. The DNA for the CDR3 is TGTGCCACCAGCACAGGCGGGACAGATTATGGCTACACCTTC. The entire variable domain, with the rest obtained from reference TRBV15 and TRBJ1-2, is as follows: DAMVIQNPRYQVTQFGKPVTLSCSQTLNHNVMYWYQQKSSQAPKLLFHYYDKDFNNEADTPDNFQSRRPNTSFCFLDIRSPGLGDTAMYLCATSTGGTDYGYTFGSGTRLTVV.

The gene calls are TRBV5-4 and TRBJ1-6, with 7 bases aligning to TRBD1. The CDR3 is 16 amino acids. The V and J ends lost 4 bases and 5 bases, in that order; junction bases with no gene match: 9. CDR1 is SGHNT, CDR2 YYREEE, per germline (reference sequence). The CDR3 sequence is CASSVSQGYHNSPLHF. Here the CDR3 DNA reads TGTGCCAGCAGCGTATCACAGGGGTACCATAATTCACCCCTCCACTTT.

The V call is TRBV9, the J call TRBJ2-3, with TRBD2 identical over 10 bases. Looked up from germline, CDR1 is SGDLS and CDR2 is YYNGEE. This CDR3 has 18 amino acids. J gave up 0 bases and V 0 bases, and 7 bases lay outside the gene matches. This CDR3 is CASSVELAGDASTDTQYF. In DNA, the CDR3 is TGTGCCAGCAGCGTAGAGCTAGCGGGAGACGCTAGCACAGATACGCAGTATTTT.

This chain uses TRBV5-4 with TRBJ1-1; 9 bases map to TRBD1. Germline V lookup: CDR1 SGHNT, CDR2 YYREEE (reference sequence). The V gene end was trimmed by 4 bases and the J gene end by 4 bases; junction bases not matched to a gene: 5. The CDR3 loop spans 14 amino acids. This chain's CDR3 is CASSTEQGATEAFF. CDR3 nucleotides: TGTGCCAGCAGCACAGAACAGGGGGCCACTGAAGCTTTCTTT.

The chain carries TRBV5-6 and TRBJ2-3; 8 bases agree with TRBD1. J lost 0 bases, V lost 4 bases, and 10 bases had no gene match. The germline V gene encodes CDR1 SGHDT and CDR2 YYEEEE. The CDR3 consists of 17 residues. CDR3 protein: CASSDRDRILSTDTQYF. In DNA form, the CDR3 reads TGTGCCAGCAGCGACCGGGACAGGATCCTGAGCACAGATACGCAGTATTTT.

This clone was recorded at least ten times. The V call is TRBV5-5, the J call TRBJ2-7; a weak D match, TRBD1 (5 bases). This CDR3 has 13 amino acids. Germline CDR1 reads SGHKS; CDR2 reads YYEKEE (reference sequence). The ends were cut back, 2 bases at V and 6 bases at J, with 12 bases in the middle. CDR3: CASSFIGVGEQYF. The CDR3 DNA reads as TGTGCCAGCAGCTTTATAGGGGTCGGCGAGCAGTACTTC. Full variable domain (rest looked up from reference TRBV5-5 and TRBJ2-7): DAGVTQSPTHLIKTRGQQVTLRCSPISGHKSVSWYQQVLGQGPQFIFQYYEKEERGRGNFPDRFSARQFPNYSSELNVNALLLGDSALYLCASSFIGVGEQYFGPGTRLTVT.

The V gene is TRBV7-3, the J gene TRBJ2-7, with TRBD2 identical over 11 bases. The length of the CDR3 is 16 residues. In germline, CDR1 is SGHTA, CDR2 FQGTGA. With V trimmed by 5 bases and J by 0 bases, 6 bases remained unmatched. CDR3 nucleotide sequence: TGTGCCAGCAGCCACCGGACTAGCGGGCTCTCCTACGAGCAGTACTTC. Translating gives CASSHRTSGLSYEQYF. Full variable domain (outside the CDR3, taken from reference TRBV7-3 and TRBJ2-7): GAGVSQTPSNKVTEKGKYVELRCDPISGHTALYWYRQSLGQGPEFLIYFQGTGAADDSGLPNDRFFAVRPEGSVSTLKIQRTERGDSAVYLCASSHRTSGLSYEQYFGPGTRLTVT.

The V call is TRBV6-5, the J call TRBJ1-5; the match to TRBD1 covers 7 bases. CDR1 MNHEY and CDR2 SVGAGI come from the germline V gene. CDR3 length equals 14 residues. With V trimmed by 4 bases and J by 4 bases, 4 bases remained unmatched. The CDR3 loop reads CASSSGQTNQPQHF. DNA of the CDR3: TGTGCCAGCAGTTCGGGACAGACGAATCAGCCCCAGCATTTT.

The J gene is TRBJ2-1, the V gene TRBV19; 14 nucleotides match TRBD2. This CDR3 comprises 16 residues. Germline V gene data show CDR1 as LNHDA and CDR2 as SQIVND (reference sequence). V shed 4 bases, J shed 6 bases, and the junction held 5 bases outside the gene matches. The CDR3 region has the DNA TGTGCCAGTAGTACCGGGACTAGCGGGAGAGTCAATGAGCAGTTCTTC. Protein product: CASSTGTSGRVNEQFF.

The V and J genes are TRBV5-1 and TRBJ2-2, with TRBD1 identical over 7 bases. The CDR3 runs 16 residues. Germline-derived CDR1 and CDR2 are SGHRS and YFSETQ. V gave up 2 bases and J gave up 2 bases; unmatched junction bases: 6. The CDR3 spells CASSLTGTVNTGELFF. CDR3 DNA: TGCGCCAGCAGCTTAACCGGGACAGTCAACACCGGGGAGCTGTTTTTT. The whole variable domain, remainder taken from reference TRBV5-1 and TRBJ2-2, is KAGVTQTPRYLIKTRGQQVTLSCSPISGHRSVSWYQQTPGQGLQFLFEYFSETQRNKGNFPGRFSGRQFSNSRSEMNVSTLELGDSALYLCASSLTGTVNTGELFFGEGSRLTVL.

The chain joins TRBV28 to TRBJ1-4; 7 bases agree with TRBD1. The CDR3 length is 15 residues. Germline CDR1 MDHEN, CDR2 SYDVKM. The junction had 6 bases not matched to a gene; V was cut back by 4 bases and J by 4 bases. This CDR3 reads CASSSQDRYNEKLFF. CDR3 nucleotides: TGTGCCAGCAGTTCTCAGGACAGGTATAATGAAAAACTGTTTTTT.

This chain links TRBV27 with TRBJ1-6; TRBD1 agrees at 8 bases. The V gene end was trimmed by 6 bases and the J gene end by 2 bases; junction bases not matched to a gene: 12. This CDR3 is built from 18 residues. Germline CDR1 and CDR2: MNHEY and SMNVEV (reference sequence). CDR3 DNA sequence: TGTGCCAGCAGGAATGACAGGGGCCCCAGTCCCTATAATTCACCCCTCCACTTT. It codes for CASRNDRGPSPYNSPLHF.